Sequencing of this TCR beta chain was carried out in a study of T cells in tumors after PD-1 blockade. Across the whole study: Prior checkpoint blockade, systemic immunosuppressant use, or anti-cancer therapy within 4 weeks excluded patients. During anti-PD-1 treatment, some patients continued daily vismodegib 150 mg.

Some clones are missing from TCRdb's copy, which holds only in-frame ones; the method was immunoSEQ multiplex PCR. The sample holds around 35,000 clones, roughly 76% seen once. Overall study results and limits: Some novel exhausted tumor clones appeared in pre-treatment blood, suggesting peripheral recruitment.

The CDR3 totals 18 residues. The ends were cut back, 0 bases at V and 5 bases at J, with 19 bases in the middle. CDR1 and CDR2 from the germline V gene are LNHNV and YYDKDF (reference sequence). A note on this clone: Its antigen is unidentified.

Template: tumor biopsy or peripheral blood genomic DNA, 616-6,004 ng per sample. The specimen comprised PBMCs, sampled after anti-PD-1 treatment. The gene calls are TRBV15 and TRBJ1-4; tentative D call: TRBD1 (6 bases). This sequence originates from a human donor with basal cell carcinoma. The CDR3 DNA is TGTGCCACCAGCAGAGATCTCCGGGGGAGGACAGTAAATGAAAAACTGTTTTTT. Its translation: CATSRDLRGRTVNEKLFF.